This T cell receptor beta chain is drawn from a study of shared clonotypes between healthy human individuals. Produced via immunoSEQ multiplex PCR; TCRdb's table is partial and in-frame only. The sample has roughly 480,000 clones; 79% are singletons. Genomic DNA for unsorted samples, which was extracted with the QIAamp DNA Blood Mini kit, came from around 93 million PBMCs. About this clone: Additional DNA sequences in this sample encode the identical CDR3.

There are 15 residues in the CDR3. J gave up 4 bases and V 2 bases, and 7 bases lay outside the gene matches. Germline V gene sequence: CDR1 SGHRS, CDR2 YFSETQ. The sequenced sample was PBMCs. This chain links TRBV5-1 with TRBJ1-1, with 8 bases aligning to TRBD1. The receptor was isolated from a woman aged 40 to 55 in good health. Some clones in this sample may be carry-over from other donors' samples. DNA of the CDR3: TGCGCCAGCAGCTTAGGGCCAGGGGGCGGCACTGAAGCTTTCTTT. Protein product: CASSLGPGGGTEAFF.